One sample yielded the 8 T cell receptor beta chains listed below, sequenced in a study of blood T cell repertoires in COVID-19 (dated by TCRdb to the early 2020s). Libraries were constructed by the immunoSEQ multiplex PCR assay. Here the immuneACCESS table is served through TCRdb, limited to in-frame sequences with V and J called. Missing clones are a known gap in these copies; in checked studies unresolved V genes cover under half, and the rest lacks a known reason. The sample records about 70,000 clones, more than 85% of which are singletons. Of the sample, 3% to 5% falls within the top ten clones. The sequenced material came from peripheral blood. The receptors come from a man between 70 and 80 years old with active COVID-19.

Comment on this clone: The junction differs from germline at one of its ends, possibly a read error. CDR3 sequence (DNA): TGTGCCAGCTCCCCACGGGAGGGCGAGCAGTACTTC. Residues: CASSPREGEQYF. This chain connects TRBV18 to TRBJ2-7, with 8 bases fitting TRBD2. There are 12 residues in the CDR3. Germline loops: CDR1 KGHSH, CDR2 LQKENI.

The chain is built from TRBV9 and TRBJ2-3; no clear D gene. The CDR3 length is 13 residues. V shed 0 bases and J shed 3 bases, with 5 bases lying between them. The V gene's germline CDR1 is SGDLS and CDR2 YYNGEE. As DNA, the CDR3 is TGTGCCAGCAGCGTAGTCGGGACAGATACGCAGTATTTT. This translates into CASSVVGTDTQYF.

The chain is built from TRBV10-3 and TRBJ2-3; D call uncertain. V gave up 0 bases and J gave up 2 bases, with 6 bases separating them. The germline gives CDR1 ENHRY, CDR2 SYGVKD. The CDR3 totals 14 residues. The CDR3 region has the DNA TGTGCCATCAGTGAGTCCCCACTCACAGATACGCAGTATTTT. Translating it yields CAISESPLTDTQYF.

The chain employs TRBV18 and TRBJ2-1; 9 bases align to TRBD2. This CDR3 is built from 14 residues. CDR1 and CDR2 (germline): KGHSH, LQKENI. The V and J ends lost 3 bases and 8 bases, in that order; junction bases with no gene match: 5. For the CDR3, the DNA is TGTGCCAGCTCACCTTCGGGACTAGCCTATGAGCAGTTCTTC. It specifies CASSPSGLAYEQFF.

V gene TRBV4-1 combines with J gene TRBJ2-1, with 10 positions matching TRBD2. Trimming removed 4 bases from V and 9 bases from J; junction bases left unmatched: 15. The length of the CDR3 is 17 residues. In germline, CDR1 is MGHRA, CDR2 YSYEKL. CDR3 bases: TGCGCCAGCAGCCCCAGGGCGGCTAGCGGGAGAGGGAGTGAGCAGTTCTTC. Translated: CASSPRAASGRGSEQFF.

In this sample, this clone turned up once. CDR3 DNA sequence: TGTGCCAGCAGTTACGATAGGGGACAGGGGAGAGGCGAGCAGTACTTC. It is translated as CASSYDRGQGRGEQYF. The V gene is TRBV6-6, the J gene TRBJ2-7, with 10 bases matching TRBD1. Germline V gives CDR1 MNHNY, CDR2 SVGAGI (reference sequence). CDR3 length: 16 amino acids. Unmatched junction bases numbered 10, after V lost 2 bases and J lost 6 bases.

The chain links TRBV19 to TRBJ2-1; D gene uncertain. The CDR3 covers 13 residues. The germline V gene has CDR1 LNHDA and CDR2 SQIVND (reference sequence). Trimming stripped 5 bases from V and 5 bases from J, with 10 bases between. CDR3 sequence (DNA): TGTGCCAGTAGTCCTTCGTCCGACAATGAGCAGTTCTTC. This gives the protein CASSPSSDNEQFF.

The chain recombines TRBV3-1 (or the pseudogene TRBV3-2) with TRBJ2-1; D might be TRBD2 (5 bases). This CDR3 has 16 amino acids. Germline values: CDR1 LGHDT, CDR2 YNNKEL (reference sequence). The V gene lost 4 bases and the J gene lost 3 bases, with 16 bases spanning the gap. CDR3 protein: CASSLSSLRDYNEQFF. CDR3 nucleotide sequence: TGTGCCAGCAGCCTGAGCAGCCTACGGGACTACAATGAGCAGTTCTTC.